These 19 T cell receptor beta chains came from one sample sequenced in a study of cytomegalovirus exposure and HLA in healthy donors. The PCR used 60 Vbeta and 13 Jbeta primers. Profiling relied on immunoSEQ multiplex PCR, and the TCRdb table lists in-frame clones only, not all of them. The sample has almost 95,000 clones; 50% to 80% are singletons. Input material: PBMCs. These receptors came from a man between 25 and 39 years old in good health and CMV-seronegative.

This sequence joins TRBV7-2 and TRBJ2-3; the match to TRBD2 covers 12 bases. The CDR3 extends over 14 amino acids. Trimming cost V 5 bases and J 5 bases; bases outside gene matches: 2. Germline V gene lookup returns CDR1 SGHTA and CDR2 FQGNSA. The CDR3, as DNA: TGTGCCAGCAGCGGACTAGCGGGGCGAGATACGCAGTATTTT. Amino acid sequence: CASSGLAGRDTQYF. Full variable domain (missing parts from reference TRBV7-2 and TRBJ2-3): GAGVSQSPSNKVTEKGKDVELRCDPISGHTALYWYRQSLGQGLEFLIYFQGNSAPDKSGLPSDRFSAERTGGSVSTLTIQRTQQEDSAVYLCASSGLAGRDTQYFGPGTRLTVL.

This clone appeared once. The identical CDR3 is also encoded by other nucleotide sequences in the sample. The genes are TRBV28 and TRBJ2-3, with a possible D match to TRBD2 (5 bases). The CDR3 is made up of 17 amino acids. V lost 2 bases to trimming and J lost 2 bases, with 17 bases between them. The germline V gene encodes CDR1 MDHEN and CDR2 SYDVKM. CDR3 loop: CASSLDPRGNITDTQYF. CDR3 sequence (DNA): TGTGCCAGCAGTTTAGACCCTAGAGGGAATATCACAGATACGCAGTATTTT.

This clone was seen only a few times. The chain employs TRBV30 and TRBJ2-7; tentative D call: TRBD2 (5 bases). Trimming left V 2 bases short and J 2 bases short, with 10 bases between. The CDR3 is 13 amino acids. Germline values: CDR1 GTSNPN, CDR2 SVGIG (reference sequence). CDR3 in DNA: TGTGCCTGGAGTAGAGGGCCTGCCTACGAGCAGTACTTC. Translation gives CAWSRGPAYEQYF.

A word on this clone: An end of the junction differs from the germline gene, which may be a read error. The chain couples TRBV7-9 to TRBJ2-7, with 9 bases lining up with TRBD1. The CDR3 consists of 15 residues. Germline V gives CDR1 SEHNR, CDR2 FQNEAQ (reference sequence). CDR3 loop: CSSSFIQGARYEQYF. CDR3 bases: TGTTCCAGCAGCTTTATACAGGGGGCCAGGTACGAGCAGTACTTC.

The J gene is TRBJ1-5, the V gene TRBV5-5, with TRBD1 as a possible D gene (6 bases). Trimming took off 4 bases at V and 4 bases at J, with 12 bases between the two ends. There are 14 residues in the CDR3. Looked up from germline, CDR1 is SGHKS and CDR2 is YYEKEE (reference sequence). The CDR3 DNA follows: TGTGCCAGCAGCACTGGACAGTGGAATCAGCCCCAGCATTTT. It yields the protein CASSTGQWNQPQHF.

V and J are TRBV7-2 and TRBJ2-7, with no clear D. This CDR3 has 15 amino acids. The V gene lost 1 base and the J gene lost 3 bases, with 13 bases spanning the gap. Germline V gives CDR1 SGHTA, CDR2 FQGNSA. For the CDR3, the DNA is TGTGCCAGCAGCTTAGGAAGGAGCAACGACTACGAGCAGTACTTC. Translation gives CASSLGRSNDYEQYF.

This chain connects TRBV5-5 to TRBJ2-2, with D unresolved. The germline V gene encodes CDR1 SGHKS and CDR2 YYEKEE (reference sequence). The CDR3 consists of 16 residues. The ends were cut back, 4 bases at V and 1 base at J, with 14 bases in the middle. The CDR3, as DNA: TGTGCCAGCAGCCCCCAGGCCGCAATGAACACCGGGGAGCTGTTTTTT. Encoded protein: CASSPQAAMNTGELFF.

CDR3 nucleotides: TGTGCCAGCAGCTTCGGACTAGCGGGGGACACAGATACGCAGTATTTT. As protein: CASSFGLAGDTDTQYF. J is TRBJ2-3 and V is TRBV7-3; 13 bases align to TRBD2. This CDR3 region has 16 residues. V shed 3 bases and J 2 bases; nucleotides not matched to a gene: 2. Germline loops: CDR1 SGHTA, CDR2 FQGTGA.

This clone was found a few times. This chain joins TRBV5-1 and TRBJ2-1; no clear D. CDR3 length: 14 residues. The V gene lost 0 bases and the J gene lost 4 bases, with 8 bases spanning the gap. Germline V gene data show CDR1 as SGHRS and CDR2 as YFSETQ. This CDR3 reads CASSLEGGYNEQFF. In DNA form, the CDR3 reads TGCGCCAGCAGCTTGGAAGGCGGATACAATGAGCAGTTCTTC. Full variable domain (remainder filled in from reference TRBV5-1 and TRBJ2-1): KAGVTQTPRYLIKTRGQQVTLSCSPISGHRSVSWYQQTPGQGLQFLFEYFSETQRNKGNFPGRFSGRQFSNSRSEMNVSTLELGDSALYLCASSLEGGYNEQFFGPGTRLTVL.

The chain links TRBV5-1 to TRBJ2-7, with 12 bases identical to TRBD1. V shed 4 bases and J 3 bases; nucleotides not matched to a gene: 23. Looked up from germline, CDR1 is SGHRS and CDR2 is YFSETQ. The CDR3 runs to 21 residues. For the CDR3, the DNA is TGCGCCAGCAGCCCGTCCCGGGACAGGGGGCGCGATATTGCAGAGGGCTACGAGCAGTACTTC. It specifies CASSPSRDRGRDIAEGYEQYF.

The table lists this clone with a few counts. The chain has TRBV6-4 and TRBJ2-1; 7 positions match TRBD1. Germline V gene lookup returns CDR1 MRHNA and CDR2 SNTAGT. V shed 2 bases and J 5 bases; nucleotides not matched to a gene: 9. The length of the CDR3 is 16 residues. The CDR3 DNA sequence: TGTGCCAGCAGTGACGGTCTAGGGCAGGGGGACAATGAGCAGTTCTTC. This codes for CASSDGLGQGDNEQFF.

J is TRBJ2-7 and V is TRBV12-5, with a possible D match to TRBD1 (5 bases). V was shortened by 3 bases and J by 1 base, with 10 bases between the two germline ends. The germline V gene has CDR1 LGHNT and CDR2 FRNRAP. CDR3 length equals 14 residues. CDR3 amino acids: CASGFGAGSYEQYF. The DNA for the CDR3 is TGTGCTAGTGGTTTTGGGGCAGGTTCCTACGAGCAGTACTTC.

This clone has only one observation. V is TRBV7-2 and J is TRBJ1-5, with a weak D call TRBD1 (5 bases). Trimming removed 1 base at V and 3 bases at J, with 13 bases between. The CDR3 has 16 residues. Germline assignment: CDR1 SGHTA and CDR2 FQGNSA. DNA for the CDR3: TGTGCCAGCAGCTTAGGAAGGGGACTACCCAATCAGCCCCAGCATTTT. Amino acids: CASSLGRGLPNQPQHF.

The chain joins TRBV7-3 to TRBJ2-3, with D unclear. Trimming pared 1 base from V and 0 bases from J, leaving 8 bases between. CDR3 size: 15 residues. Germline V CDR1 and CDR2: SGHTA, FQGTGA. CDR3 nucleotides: TGTGCCAGCAGCTTAAATGGCCCTAGCACAGATACGCAGTATTTT. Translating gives CASSLNGPSTDTQYF.

CDR3 amino acids: CASSLFSSTDTQYF. CDR3 bases: TGTGCCAGCAGCTTATTTTCTAGCACAGATACGCAGTATTTT. This chain joins TRBV11-3 and TRBJ2-3; D not resolved. This CDR3 is built from 14 residues. The V end was cut by 2 bases, the J end by 0 bases, with 6 bases between. From germline, CDR1 is SGHNT and CDR2 YENEEA.

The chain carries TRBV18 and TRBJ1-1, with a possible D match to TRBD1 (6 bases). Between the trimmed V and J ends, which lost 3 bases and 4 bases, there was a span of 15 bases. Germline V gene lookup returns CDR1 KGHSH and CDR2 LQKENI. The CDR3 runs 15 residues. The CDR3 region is CASSPIAGGATEAFF. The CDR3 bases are TGTGCCAGCTCACCCATAGCGGGGGGGGCCACTGAAGCTTTCTTT. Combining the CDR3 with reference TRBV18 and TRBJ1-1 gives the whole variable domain NAGVMQNPRHLVRRRGQEARLRCSPMKGHSHVYWYRQLPEEGLKFMVYLQKENIIDESGMPKERFSAEFPKEGPSILRIQQVVRGDSAAYFCASSPIAGGATEAFFGQGTRLTVV.

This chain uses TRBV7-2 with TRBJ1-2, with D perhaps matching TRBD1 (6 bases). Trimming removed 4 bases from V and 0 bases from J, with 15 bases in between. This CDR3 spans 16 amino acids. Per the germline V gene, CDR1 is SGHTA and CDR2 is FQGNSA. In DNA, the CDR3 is TGTGCCAGCAGCTCCCGGCCAGGGGAGTCTAACTATGGCTACACCTTC. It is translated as CASSSRPGESNYGYTF.

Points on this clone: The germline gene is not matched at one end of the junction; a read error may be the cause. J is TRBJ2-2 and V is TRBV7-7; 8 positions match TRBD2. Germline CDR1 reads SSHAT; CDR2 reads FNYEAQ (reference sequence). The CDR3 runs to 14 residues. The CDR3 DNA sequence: TGTGCTAGCAGCTCCGGGGGGGCCCCCGGGGAGCTGTTTTTT. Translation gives CASSSGGAPGELFF.

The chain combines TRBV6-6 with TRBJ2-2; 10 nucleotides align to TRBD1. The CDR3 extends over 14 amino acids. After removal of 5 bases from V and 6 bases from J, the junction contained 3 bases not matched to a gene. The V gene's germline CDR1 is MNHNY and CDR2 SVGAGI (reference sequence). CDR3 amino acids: CASSRDRGAGELFF. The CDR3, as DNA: TGTGCCAGCAGTCGGGACAGGGGTGCCGGGGAGCTGTTTTTT.